Below, 21 T cell receptor beta chains from the same sample are listed, as sequenced in a study of CD8+ T cells in alopecia areata listed by TCRdb under 2018. What the time point label conveys for this sample: baseline before oral tofacitinib. Library preparation employed the immunoSEQ multiplex PCR assay. To provide template for TCR sequencing, every sample had RNA extracted and reverse transcribed into cDNA. The table comes from immuneACCESS by way of TCRdb, which keeps in-frame sequences with V and J called. Part of the clones is missing from these tables; in studies checked, under half for an unresolved V gene and the rest for unknown reasons. In this sample the table shows more than 100,000 clones, 45% to 65% of which occur a single time. The top ten clones comprise less than 5.5% of the sample. Sample: CD4+ T cells sorted from blood, taken at week 0. The receptors were gathered from a human donor with alopecia areata.

A single count supports this clone. The chain links TRBV5-1 to TRBJ1-1; tentative D call: TRBD1 (5 bases). Trimming left V 4 bases short and J 4 bases short, with 8 bases between. This CDR3 comprises 12 residues. Germline lookup yields CDR1 SGHRS and CDR2 YFSETQ. The CDR3 loop reads CASSRDPTEAFF. The CDR3 coding sequence is TGCGCCAGCAGCCGGGACCCCACTGAAGCTTTCTTT.

This rearrangement joins TRBV5-1 to TRBJ2-5, with TRBD1 matching over 10 bases. V shed 3 bases, J shed 1 base, and the junction held 3 bases outside the gene matches. Per germline, CDR1 SGHRS and CDR2 YFSETQ. This CDR3 contains 15 residues. CDR3 DNA: TGCGCCAGCAGCTCGAGACAGGGGGCCCAAGAGACCCAGTACTTC. It codes for CASSSRQGAQETQYF.

The chain joins TRBV9 to TRBJ2-4, with 7 nucleotides matching TRBD2. The CDR3 sequence is 16 residues long. Germline V gene sequence: CDR1 SGDLS, CDR2 YYNGEE. The V gene end was trimmed by 3 bases and the J gene end by 9 bases; junction bases not matched to a gene: 15. The CDR3 nucleotides read TGTGCCAGCAGCGCGCAGCCTAGCGGTCAAATGAGCATTCAGTACTTC. This sequence encodes CASSAQPSGQMSIQYF.

The chain couples TRBV7-6 to TRBJ2-3; D gene uncertain. The CDR3 runs 15 residues. Trimming took 0 bases from V and 3 from J, leaving 10 bases between them. Germline-derived CDR1 and CDR2 are SGHVS and FNYEAQ. CDR3 in DNA: TGTGCCAGCAGCTTAGCGGGGTCAGGAACAGATACGCAGTATTTT. It codes for CASSLAGSGTDTQYF.

To note about this clone: This CDR3 is also generated by other DNA sequences in the sample. This chain connects TRBV27 to TRBJ2-7; 10 bases agree with TRBD1. The germline V gene has CDR1 MNHEY and CDR2 SMNVEV (reference sequence). The junction had 2 bases not matched to a gene; V was cut back by 6 bases and J by 0 bases. The CDR3 spans 14 residues. CDR3 bases: TGTGCCAGCAGGGGACAGGGGAGCTCCTACGAGCAGTACTTC. As protein: CASRGQGSSYEQYF.

The gene calls are TRBV7-2 and TRBJ2-5; no clear D. CDR1 and CDR2 from the germline V gene are SGHTA and FQGNSA. The V end lost 3 bases, the J end lost 7 bases, and 12 bases lay between the germline ends. CDR3 length equals 13 residues. The CDR3 nucleotides are TGTGCCAGCAGCTTGGATAGTCCTGCGACCCAGTACTTC. Its protein is CASSLDSPATQYF.

In its sample, this clone was seen once. This chain uses TRBV29-1 with TRBJ2-7; D is tentatively TRBD1 or TRBD2 (5 bases each). The CDR3 totals 14 residues. Germline assignment: CDR1 SQVTM and CDR2 ANQGSEA. The V and J ends lost 4 bases and 2 bases respectively, with 15 bases between them. The CDR3 reads CSVGETRDAYEQYF. The CDR3 DNA reads TGCAGCGTTGGCGAAACCCGGGACGCCTACGAGCAGTACTTC.

The chain employs TRBV7-9 and TRBJ2-7; D is perhaps TRBD1 or TRBD2 (5 bases each). The CDR3 runs to 15 residues. The germline V and J ends were trimmed by 5 bases and 0 bases, with 14 bases remaining between them. Germline loops: CDR1 SEHNR, CDR2 FQNEAQ (reference sequence). DNA for the CDR3: TGTGCCAGCAGCAGAGGGGCAGCAAGCTCCTACGAGCAGTACTTC. This gives the protein CASSRGAASSYEQYF.

This rearrangement joins TRBV11-1 to TRBJ1-2, with D possibly being TRBD1 (5 bases). The V end was cut by 0 bases, the J end by 5 bases, with 13 bases between. This CDR3 spans 15 amino acids. CDR1 is SGHAT, CDR2 FQDESV, per germline (reference sequence). Written as DNA, the CDR3 is TGTGCCAGCAGCTTAGCTCCAGGGTTGGGGTATGGCTACACCTTC. It is translated as CASSLAPGLGYGYTF.

The rearrangement uses TRBV29-1 and TRBJ1-5, with 7 bases matching TRBD1. The germline CDR1 and CDR2 sequences are SQVTM and ANQGSEA. The CDR3 consists of 13 residues. The V segment lost 4 bases and the J segment 6 bases; nucleotides outside the gene matches: 6. CDR3 DNA: TGCAGCGTTGCGTCAGGGGGAAGTCAGCCCCAGCATTTT. It codes for CSVASGGSQPQHF.

The rearrangement joins TRBV7-9 to TRBJ2-7; the match to TRBD2 covers 8 bases. V lost 4 bases to trimming and J lost 6 bases; unmatched junction nucleotides: 11. Germline assignment: CDR1 SEHNR and CDR2 FQNEAQ (reference sequence). This CDR3 contains 15 residues. The DNA for the CDR3 is TGTGCCAGCAGCTCCCAGACGGGAGGGCCTAGCGAGCAGTACTTC. It translates to CASSSQTGGPSEQYF.

V gene TRBV27 combines with J gene TRBJ2-1; TRBD2 aligns across 9 bases. The length of the CDR3 is 15 residues. The junction had 12 bases not matched to a gene; V was cut back by 7 bases and J by 8 bases. Germline values: CDR1 MNHEY, CDR2 SMNVEV (reference sequence). CDR3 sequence reads: CASTNSGSSIDEQFF. The CDR3 coding sequence is TGTGCCAGCACGAATAGCGGGAGCTCGATCGATGAGCAGTTCTTC.

With regard to this clone: Other DNA variants within this sample encode the same CDR3. The J gene is TRBJ2-1, the V gene TRBV30, with a tentative D call TRBD2 (6 bases). The V and J ends lost 2 bases and 8 bases respectively, with 7 bases between them. Germline V gene sequence: CDR1 GTSNPN, CDR2 SVGIG (reference sequence). CDR3 length equals 11 residues. CDR3 amino acids: CAWSRRDEQFF. The CDR3, as DNA: TGTGCCTGGAGTCGGAGGGATGAGCAGTTCTTC.

This clone was recorded a few times. The V call is TRBV19, the J call TRBJ1-1, with 10 bases matching TRBD1. CDR1 LNHDA and CDR2 SQIVND come from the germline V gene (reference sequence). With V trimmed by 6 bases and J by 5 bases, 9 bases remained unmatched. The length of the CDR3 is 15 residues. The CDR3 protein is CASRDRGYGPTEAFF. The DNA of the CDR3 is TGTGCCAGTAGGGACAGGGGGTATGGGCCGACTGAAGCTTTCTTT.

The CDR3 loop is CASSWTSGSSYEQYF. The CDR3 DNA sequence: TGCGCCAGCAGCTGGACTAGCGGGAGCTCCTACGAGCAGTACTTC. V usage is TRBV5-1 and J usage is TRBJ2-7; 13 bases fit TRBD2. Germline trimming cut 3 bases from V and 0 bases from J; bases unmatched to any gene: 0. This CDR3 region has 15 residues. The germline V gene encodes CDR1 SGHRS and CDR2 YFSETQ.

V gene TRBV5-1 combines with J gene TRBJ1-1; the D gene is possibly TRBD1 (5 bases). The CDR3 is 14 residues long. V shed 4 bases and J shed 7 bases, with 17 bases lying between them. CDR1 and CDR2 from the germline V gene are SGHRS and YFSETQ. CDR3 sequence reads: CASSAGTPGGEAFF. DNA for the CDR3: TGCGCCAGCAGCGCAGGGACCCCCGGGGGTGAAGCTTTCTTT. Full variable domain (rest looked up from reference TRBV5-1 and TRBJ1-1): KAGVTQTPRYLIKTRGQQVTLSCSPISGHRSVSWYQQTPGQGLQFLFEYFSETQRNKGNFPGRFSGRQFSNSRSEMNVSTLELGDSALYLCASSAGTPGGEAFFGQGTRLTVV.

The genes are TRBV7-9 and TRBJ1-2; 7 bases align to TRBD1. Losses at the gene ends were 4 bases for V and 2 bases for J; bases not matched to a gene: 4. This CDR3 has 14 residues. The germline CDR1 and CDR2 sequences are SEHNR and FQNEAQ (reference sequence). The CDR3 loop is CASSSRDRNYGYTF. CDR3 in DNA: TGTGCCAGCAGCTCCCGGGACAGAAACTATGGCTACACCTTC.

The chain joins TRBV6-1 to TRBJ1-5; D is uncertain. CDR3 length equals 14 residues. The ends were cut back, 5 bases at V and 1 base at J, with 9 bases in the middle. Germline assignment: CDR1 MNHNS and CDR2 SASEGT. CDR3 protein: CASSRTKSNQPQHF. The CDR3 bases are TGTGCCAGCAGTCGGACCAAAAGCAATCAGCCCCAGCATTTT.

The chain is built from TRBV4-1 and TRBJ1-2, with TRBD1 matching 7 bases. V lost 4 bases and J lost 1; bases outside the gene matches: 3. This CDR3 is built from 14 residues. Per germline, CDR1 MGHRA and CDR2 YSYEKL. CDR3 nucleotides: TGCGCCAGCAGCCCCGACAGGGATAACTATGGCTACACCTTC. Translated, it gives CASSPDRDNYGYTF.

The chain recombines TRBV29-1 with TRBJ2-3; 9 positions agree with TRBD1. This CDR3 spans 12 amino acids. CDR1 is SQVTM, CDR2 ANQGSEA, per germline. V dropped 8 bases and J dropped 4; count of bases not matched to a gene: 4. This chain's CDR3 is CSPGDRADTQYF. The CDR3 bases are TGCAGCCCCGGGGACAGGGCAGATACGCAGTATTTT.

This chain connects TRBV19 to TRBJ1-1; perhaps TRBD1 as D (5 bases). Between the trimmed V and J ends, which lost 5 bases and 7 bases, there was a span of 11 bases. The CDR3 consists of 12 residues. Germline assignment: CDR1 LNHDA and CDR2 SQIVND (reference sequence). CDR3 region: CASSFRDGEAFF. CDR3 sequence (DNA): TGTGCCAGTAGTTTCCGGGACGGTGAAGCTTTCTTT.